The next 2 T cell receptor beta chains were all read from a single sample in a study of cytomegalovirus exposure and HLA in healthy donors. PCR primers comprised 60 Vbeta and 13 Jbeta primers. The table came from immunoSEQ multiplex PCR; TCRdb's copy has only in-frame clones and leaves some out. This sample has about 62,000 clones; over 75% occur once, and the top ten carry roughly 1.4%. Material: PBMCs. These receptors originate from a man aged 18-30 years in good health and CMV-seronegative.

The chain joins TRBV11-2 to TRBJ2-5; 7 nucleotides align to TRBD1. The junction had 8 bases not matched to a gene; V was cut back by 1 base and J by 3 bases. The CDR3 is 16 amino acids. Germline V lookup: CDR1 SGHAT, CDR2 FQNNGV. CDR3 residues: CASSLVANTGEETQYF. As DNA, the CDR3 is TGTGCCAGCAGCTTAGTCGCTAATACAGGGGAAGAGACCCAGTACTTC.

The CDR3 protein is CASSSPGQGMTEAFF. The CDR3 DNA sequence: TGTGCCAGCAGCTCGCCGGGACAGGGAATGACTGAAGCTTTCTTT. The V and J genes are TRBV7-9 and TRBJ1-1; 9 nucleotides line up with TRBD1. The J segment lost 5 bases and the V segment lost 4 bases, leaving 8 bases of the junction unmatched. The CDR3 has 15 amino acids. The germline CDR1 and CDR2 sequences are SEHNR and FQNEAQ (reference sequence).